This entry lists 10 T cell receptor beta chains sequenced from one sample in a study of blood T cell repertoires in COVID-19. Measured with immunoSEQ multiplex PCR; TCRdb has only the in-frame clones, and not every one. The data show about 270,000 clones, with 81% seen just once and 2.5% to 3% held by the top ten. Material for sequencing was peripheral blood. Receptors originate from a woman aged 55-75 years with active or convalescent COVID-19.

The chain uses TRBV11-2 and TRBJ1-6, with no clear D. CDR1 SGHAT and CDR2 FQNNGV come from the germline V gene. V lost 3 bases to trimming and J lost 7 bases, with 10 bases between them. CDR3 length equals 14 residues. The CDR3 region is CASSFERSNSPLHF. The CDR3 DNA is TGTGCCAGCAGCTTTGAGAGGTCGAATTCACCCCTCCACTTT. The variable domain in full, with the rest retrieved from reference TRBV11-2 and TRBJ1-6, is EAGVAQSPRYKIIEKRQSVAFWCNPISGHATLYWYQQILGQGPKLLIQFQNNGVVDDSQLPKDRFSAERLKGVDSTLKIQPAKLEDSAVYLCASSFERSNSPLHFGNGTRLTVT.

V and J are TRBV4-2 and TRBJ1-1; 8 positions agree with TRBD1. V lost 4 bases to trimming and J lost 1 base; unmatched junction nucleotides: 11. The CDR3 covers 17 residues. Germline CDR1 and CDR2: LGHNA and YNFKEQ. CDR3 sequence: CASSRFSGGTGNTEAFF. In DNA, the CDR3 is TGTGCCAGCAGCCGATTCTCAGGGGGCACGGGGAACACTGAAGCTTTCTTT.

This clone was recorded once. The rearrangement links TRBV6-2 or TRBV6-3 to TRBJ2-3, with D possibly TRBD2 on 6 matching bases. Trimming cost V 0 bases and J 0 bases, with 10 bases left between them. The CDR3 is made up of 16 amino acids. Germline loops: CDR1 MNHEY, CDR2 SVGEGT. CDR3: CASSYSRRGSTDTQYF. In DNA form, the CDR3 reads TGTGCCAGCAGTTACTCTCGCCGGGGGAGCACAGATACGCAGTATTTT.

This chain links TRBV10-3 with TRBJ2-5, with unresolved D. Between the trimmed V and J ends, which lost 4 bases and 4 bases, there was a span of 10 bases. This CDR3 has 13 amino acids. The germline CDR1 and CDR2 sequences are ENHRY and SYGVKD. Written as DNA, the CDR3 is TGTGCCATCAGTGGCGTTGAGAGAGAGACCCAGTACTTC. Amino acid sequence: CAISGVERETQYF.

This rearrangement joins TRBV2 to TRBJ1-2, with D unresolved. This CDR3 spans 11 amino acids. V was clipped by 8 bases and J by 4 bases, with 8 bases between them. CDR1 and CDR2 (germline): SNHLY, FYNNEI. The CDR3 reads CASGQTYGYTF. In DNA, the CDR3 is TGTGCCAGCGGGCAGACCTATGGCTACACCTTC.

The CDR3 reads CASSLYFVSGAAHNAGANYGYTF. The CDR3, as DNA: TGTGCCAGCAGTTTATATTTCGTCTCTGGCGCTGCTCACAACGCGGGGGCCAACTATGGCTACACCTTC. V is TRBV27 and J is TRBJ1-2; a possible D gene is TRBD1 (6 bases). CDR3 length equals 23 residues. Germline values: CDR1 MNHEY, CDR2 SMNVEV (reference sequence). V lost 1 base and J 2 bases, leaving 35 bases between the germline ends.

CDR3 in amino acids: CASSQGGTGLTYEQYF. The CDR3 coding sequence is TGTGCCAGCAGCCAAGGGGGTACAGGTTTAACCTACGAGCAGTACTTC. The chain combines TRBV4-2 with TRBJ2-7, with a tentative D call TRBD1 (5 bases). Germline CDR1 is LGHNA and CDR2 is YNFKEQ. The V gene lost 1 base and the J gene lost 2 bases, with 15 bases spanning the gap. The CDR3 is 16 residues long.

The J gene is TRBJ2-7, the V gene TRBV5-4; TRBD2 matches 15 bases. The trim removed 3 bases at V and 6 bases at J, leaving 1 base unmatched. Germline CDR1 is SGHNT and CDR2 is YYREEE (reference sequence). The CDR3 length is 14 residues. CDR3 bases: TGTGCCAGCAGCTGGGGACTAGCGGGGGGCGAGCAGTACTTC. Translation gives CASSWGLAGGEQYF.

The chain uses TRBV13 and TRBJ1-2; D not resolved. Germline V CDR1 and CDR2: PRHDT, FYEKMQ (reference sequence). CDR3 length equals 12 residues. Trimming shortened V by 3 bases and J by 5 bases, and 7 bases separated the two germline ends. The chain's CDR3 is CASSFEQYGYTF. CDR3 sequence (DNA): TGTGCCAGCAGCTTCGAGCAATATGGCTACACCTTC.

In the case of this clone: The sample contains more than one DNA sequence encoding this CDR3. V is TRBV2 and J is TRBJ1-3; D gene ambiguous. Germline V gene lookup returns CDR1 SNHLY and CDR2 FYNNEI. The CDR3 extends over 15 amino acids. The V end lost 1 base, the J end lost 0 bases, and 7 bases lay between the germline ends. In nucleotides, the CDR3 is TGTGCCAGCAGTGAAGGTCGCAGCTCTGGAAACACCATATATTTT. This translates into CASSEGRSSGNTIYF.